This is a list of T cell receptor beta chains from one sample in a study of identical twins. TCRdb fed the 5' RACE reads into MiXCR, producing one record per CDR3 protein. Of 1.5 million to 2 million distinct CDR3 sequences in the sample, about 30% are singletons; the top ten hold more than 0.25%. Sample: cord blood. The receptors here all came from a newborn girl in good health. CDR3s include the opening cysteine and the closing phenylalanine or tryptophan. The D gene is left open where the match is weak. Clone sizes are given selectively: once, few, many, or a class where the clone is expanded.

clone size	D gene	V gene	J gene	CDR3 DNA	CDR3 protein
few	TRBD2	TRBV27	TRBJ2-3	TGTGCCACCTGCCCGGGGCTAGCGGGGCTTGCTAGCACAGATACGCAGTATTTT	CATCPGLAGLASTDTQYF
-	-	TRBV20-1	TRBJ2-5	TGCAGTGCTAGAGTATACGGAAGGGGAGAGACCCAGTACTTC	CSARVYGRGETQYF
few	TRBD1	TRBV12-3/TRBV12-4	TRBJ1-2	TGTGCCAGCAGTTCCTCCAGGGGGGTGAGTGGCTACACCTTC	CASSSSRGVSGYTF
-	-	TRBV20-1	TRBJ2-3	TGCAGTGCTAGAGGGGCGGGTGTTCCTGATACGCAGTATTTT	CSARGAGVPDTQYF
-	-	TRBV5-6	TRBJ2-7	TGTGCCAGCAGCGCACAGGGTAGGTACGAGCAGTACTTC	CASSAQGRYEQYF
few	TRBD1	TRBV28	TRBJ1-5	TGTGCCAGCACCTTGGGGCAGGGGGATGAGACCTCAAGTGTTCAGCCCCAGCATTTT	CASTLGQGDETSSVQPQHF
-	-	TRBV10-3	TRBJ2-7	TGTGCCATCAGCCCAAGGAGGGACACCCTCTCCTACGAGCAGTACTTC	CAISPRRDTLSYEQYF
-	-	TRBV20-1	TRBJ2-1	TGCAGTGCTAGGCCCTCTTCTAGGGGCGTCGGCGATGAGCAGTTCTTC	CSARPSSRGVGDEQFF
-	-	TRBV5-1	TRBJ1-2	TGCGCCAGCAGCCCGACCCCAGGGAACTATGGCTACACCTTC	CASSPTPGNYGYTF
many	TRBD2	TRBV28	TRBJ2-1	TGTGCCAGCAGTTTCGGACTAGCGGGGGCCTACAATGAGCAGTTCTTC	CASSFGLAGAYNEQFF
-	-	TRBV3-1	TRBJ2-4	TGTGCCAGCAGCCAAGTATTACGGGCCAAAAACATTCAGTACTTC	CASSQVLRAKNIQYF
-	-	TRBV5-1	TRBJ1-4	TGCGCCAGCAGCTTGGGGACTTGGAATGAAAAACTGTTTTTT	CASSLGTWNEKLFF
-	TRBD2	TRBV4-2	TRBJ2-1	TGTGCCAGCAGCCAAGATGAGAGGTCTAGCGGGGCCTGCAATGAGCAGTTCTTC	CASSQDERSSGACNEQFF
few	TRBD1	TRBV2	TRBJ1-2	TGTGCCAGCAGACTGGGACAGCGGAACTATGGCTACACCTTC	CASRLGQRNYGYTF
-	TRBD2	TRBV6-5	TRBJ2-7	TGTGCCAGCATAGGCCAAACCAGCGGGAGTCCCAACGAGCAGTACTTC	CASIGQTSGSPNEQYF
few	-	TRBV6-5	TRBJ1-2	TGTGCCAGCAGTTTCCCAGTGGGGGCCTATGGCTACACCTTC	CASSFPVGAYGYTF
-	-	TRBV12-3/TRBV12-4	TRBJ1-6	TGTGCCAGCAGCCCGGAGTCACAGAGGGCAAATTCACCCCCCCACTTT	CASSPESQRANSPPHF
few	-	TRBV7-2	TRBJ1-5	TGTGCCAGCAGCTTAAGTCCAGGCAACAATCAGCCCCAGCATTTT	CASSLSPGNNQPQHF